The 2 T cell receptor beta chains presented below share a single source sample, sequenced in a study of spatial heterogeneity in lung cancer. MiXCR was run by TCRdb on the 5' RACE reads, yielding one entry per CDR3 protein. The sample has roughly 70,000 distinct CDR3 sequences; about 9.5% are singletons. Time point defined: blood at routine non-recurrence follow-up after resection. This specimen consisted of PBMCs, obtained at follow-up. The receptor source for this set is a female donor with early-stage non-small cell lung cancer.

This clonotype was found many times. The chain employs TRBV12-3 or TRBV12-4 and TRBJ1-5; D remains ambiguous. The V gene lost 1 base and the J gene lost 3 bases, with 7 bases spanning the gap. The length of the CDR3 is 14 residues. The CDR3 DNA is TGTGCCAGCAGTTTAGGGTCTCCCAATCAGCCCCAGCATTTT. Translated, it gives CASSLGSPNQPQHF.

This clonotype was counted ten times or more. The chain is built from TRBV30 and TRBJ2-7; perhaps TRBD1 as D (8 bases). The ends were cut back, 3 bases at V and 4 bases at J, with 16 bases in the middle. Germline CDR1 is GTSNPN and CDR2 is SVGIG (reference sequence). The CDR3 covers 14 residues. This CDR3 reads CAWRDRAGRYEQYF. In DNA form, the CDR3 reads TGTGCCTGGAGGGACAGGGCCGGGAGGTACGAGCAGTACTTC.